This T cell receptor (beta chain) appears in the sequencing data of a study of cytomegalovirus exposure and HLA in healthy donors. Profiled with immunoSEQ multiplex PCR; TCRdb holds only in-frame clones, not every one. The sample has some 150,000 clones; approximately 86% are singletons. About this clone: Its antigen remains unidentified.

Whole-study results and caveats: Reportedly, cytomegalovirus status was diagnosed with high sensitivity and specificity. The study listed under 200 cytomegalovirus-associated TCR beta chains. There were some public TCRs occurring in many donors, but most TCR sequences were rare.

The donors were part of the validation cohort of 100 to 150 subjects. That cohort was separate from the first cohort, which comprised 666 subjects. With 5 bases clipped from V and 3 bases from J, the junction kept 10 bases outside the gene matches. The CDR3 is made up of 15 amino acids. Germline-derived CDR1 and CDR2 are GTSNPN and SVGIG (reference sequence). The chain uses TRBV30 and TRBJ1-1; 9 bases are a match to TRBD1. The sample consisted of PBMCs. This sequence originates from a man aged 18 to 30 in good health and CMV-seropositive. CDR3 amino acids: CAWLPTGGLDTEAFF. CDR3 coding DNA: TGTGCCTGGCTACCGACAGGGGGGTTAGACACTGAAGCTTTCTTT.